This is a list of T cell receptor beta chains from one sample in a study of PD-L1 blockade in urothelial cancer. The method was immunoSEQ multiplex PCR; TCRdb's version includes in-frame clones alone and lacks a portion of them. The sample includes 55,000 to 85,000 clones, roughly 84% of them seen just once. The sample here was PBMCs, taken around atezolizumab (anti-PD-L1) treatment. The receptors derive from a woman aged 65 to 85 with urothelial cancer. The CDR3 runs from the conserved cysteine through the conserved F or W. The D gene is left open where the match is weak. The size entry is marked missing in some rows and otherwise reads once, few, many or a size class.

v_call,d_call,clone_size,j_call,cdr3_nt,cdr3_aa
TRBV27,TRBD1,.,TRBJ1-2,TGTGCCAGCAGCTCCCTCGGGGGACAGAGCTATGGCTACACCTTC,CASSSLGGQSYGYTF
TRBV5-1,.,.,TRBJ2-2,TGCGCCAGCAGCTTGGGCGGGTTCACCGGGGAGCTGTTTTTT,CASSLGGFTGELFF
TRBV4-1,TRBD1,.,TRBJ2-5,TGCGCCAGCAGCCAAGATGGACAGGGGTGGGAAGAGACCCAGTACTTC,CASSQDGQGWEETQYF
TRBV4-1,.,.,TRBJ2-5,TGCGCCAGCAGCCAAGATAGAGCTGCCTTCACCGAAGAGACCCAGTACTTC,CASSQDRAAFTEETQYF
TRBV5-1,TRBD1,.,TRBJ2-2,TGCGCCAGCAGCTCGTCGATTACCGGGACAGGGGGCAACACCGGGGAGCTGTTTTTT,CASSSSITGTGGNTGELFF
TRBV4-3,.,once,TRBJ2-7,TGCGCCAGCAGCCAAGATCCATTTGAGACAGCAGCCTACGAGCAGTACTTC,CASSQDPFETAAYEQYF
TRBV10-3,TRBD1,.,TRBJ2-3,TGTGCCATCAGTGAAGCCGGGACAGGGGTATCAGATACGCAGTATTTT,CAISEAGTGVSDTQYF
TRBV6-5,TRBD1,.,TRBJ2-7,TGTGCCAGCAGTTACGCGGGACAGGACTACGAGCAGTACTTC,CASSYAGQDYEQYF
TRBV11-2,.,.,TRBJ2-3,TGTGCCAGCAGCTTGGGGACTTCTAGCACAGATACGCAGTATTTT,CASSLGTSSTDTQYF
TRBV5-5,TRBD1,.,TRBJ2-7,TGTGCCAGCAGCGCCCGCGATGGACAGGTGAGGGGGTACTTC,CASSARDGQVRGYF
TRBV18,.,.,TRBJ1-2,TGTGCCAGCTCAACACCTGGTAGGGGGAATGGCTACACCTTC,CASSTPGRGNGYTF
TRBV11-2,.,.,TRBJ2-2,TGTGCCAGCAGCTTAGCGGCGGGCACCGGGGAGCTGTTTTTT,CASSLAAGTGELFF
TRBV5-1,.,few,TRBJ2-1,TGCGCCAGCAGCTTGGCAGGGGTTAGCTCCTACAATGAGCAGTTCTTC,CASSLAGVSSYNEQFF